The source of this T cell receptor beta chain is a study of OX40 agonist ivuxolimab in advanced cancers. The study, taken as a whole, reports: Average numbers of expanded clones were greater in CD8+ T cells than in CD4+. Within 6 weeks, CD4+ and CD8+ blood T cells expanded clonally at 0.1 to 3.0 mg/kg.

CDR1 and CDR2 from the germline V gene are LNHDA and SQIVND (reference sequence). Trimming cost V 3 bases and J 4 bases, with 12 bases left between them. The CDR3 extends over 14 amino acids. This clone turned up a few times. Its antigen is unknown. Produced via immunoSEQ multiplex PCR; TCRdb's table is partial and in-frame only. The data hold 100,000 or so clones, with less than 95% observed a single time. This TCR came from an adult with an advanced solid tumor such as melanoma, head and neck, liver or kidney cancer. Here the sequenced sample was CD4+ or CD8+ T cells sorted from blood, taken in a trial of the OX40 agonist ivuxolimab. This rearrangement joins TRBV19 to TRBJ1-2; D gene uncertain. The CDR3 is CASSIVSGSYGYTF. The CDR3 coding sequence is TGTGCCAGTAGTATCGTATCTGGATCCTATGGCTACACCTTC.